Shown below are 20 T cell receptor beta chains from a single sample sequenced in a study of metastatic and nonmetastatic thyroid tumors. No patient had received any treatment before thyroid surgery. TCRdb reprocessed the PCR reads via MiXCR. The sample lists some 29,000 clones; 16% were seen once. Sample: blood. Every receptor here comes from a female donor with papillary thyroid cancer or a benign thyroid nodule (not recorded which). Some clones in this sample may be carry-over from other donors' samples.

This clone was seen ten or more times. This rearrangement joins TRBV4-1 to TRBJ1-4, with a tentative D call TRBD1 (6 bases). CDR3 length: 14 residues. The germline V and J ends were trimmed by 6 bases and 5 bases, with 13 bases remaining between them. Germline V gene data show CDR1 as MGHRA and CDR2 as YSYEKL. CDR3 loop: CASRRTEGNEKLFF. As DNA, the CDR3 is TGCGCCAGCAGAAGGACAGAGGGAAATGAAAAACTGTTTTTT.

This clone was recorded many times. The chain uses TRBV19 and TRBJ1-1; possibly TRBD1 for D (5 bases). V was trimmed by 3 bases and J by 1 base, leaving 18 bases between them. Germline V lookup: CDR1 LNHDA, CDR2 SQIVND (reference sequence). The CDR3 is made up of 17 amino acids. CDR3 protein: CASSISFGQGPNTEAFF. The CDR3 nucleotides are TGTGCCAGTAGTATCAGTTTTGGGCAGGGACCGAACACTGAAGCTTTCTTT.

The genes are TRBV7-2 and TRBJ1-5, with a weak D call TRBD1 (5 bases). CDR1 and CDR2 from the germline V gene are SGHTA and FQGNSA. The CDR3 has 13 residues. Trimming cost V 6 bases and J 8 bases, with 14 bases left between them. CDR3 region: CASSCQGYKPQHF. The CDR3 bases are TGTGCCAGCAGTTGCCAGGGTTACAAGCCCCAGCATTTT.

In its sample, this clone was seen many times. This sequence joins TRBV7-9 and TRBJ2-1; no firm D call. CDR3 length equals 12 residues. V gave up 6 bases and J gave up 5 bases, with 8 bases separating them. Germline CDR1 SEHNR, CDR2 FQNEAQ (reference sequence). The CDR3 is CASSPLNNEQFF. For the CDR3, the DNA is TGTGCCAGCAGTCCTCTAAACAATGAGCAGTTCTTC.

This clone showed up many times. This chain connects TRBV20-1 to TRBJ1-2, with D perhaps TRBD1 (5 bases). V was clipped by 5 bases and J by 4 bases, with 17 bases between them. From germline, CDR1 is DFQATT and CDR2 SNEGSKA (reference sequence). The CDR3 runs 14 residues. CDR3 sequence: CSAALVRRGYGYTF. The DNA of the CDR3 is TGCAGTGCTGCCCTAGTCCGGAGGGGCTATGGCTACACCTTC.

This clone occurred a few times. The chain carries TRBV27 and TRBJ2-7; D remains ambiguous. V shed 5 bases and J shed 1 base, with 15 bases lying between them. The CDR3 has 15 residues. Germline CDR1 is MNHEY and CDR2 is SMNVEV (reference sequence). DNA for the CDR3: TGTGCCAGCAGTCCCCTAGATTTCGGGTCCTACGAGCAGTACTTC. Translated, it gives CASSPLDFGSYEQYF.

This clone has at least ten counts. The V gene is TRBV7-9, the J gene TRBJ1-4; 10 bases agree with TRBD1. Germline CDR1 SEHNR, CDR2 FQNEAQ (reference sequence). The CDR3 spans 15 residues. V lost 1 base and J lost 7; bases outside the gene matches: 3. CDR3 protein: CASSLGDRGGEKLFF. Here the CDR3 DNA reads TGTGCCAGCAGCTTAGGGGACAGGGGAGGTGAAAAACTGTTTTTT. Full variable domain (missing parts from reference TRBV7-9 and TRBJ1-4): DTGVSQNPRHKITKRGQNVTFRCDPISEHNRLYWYRQTLGQGPEFLTYFQNEAQLEKSRLLSDRFSAERPKGSFSTLEIQRTEQGDSAMYLCASSLGDRGGEKLFFGSGTQLSVL.

This clone was seen at least ten times. The rearrangement uses TRBV5-4 and TRBJ2-7; TRBD2 matches at 12 bases. The CDR3 is 15 residues long. J was trimmed by 5 bases and V by 2 bases; bases with no gene match: 5. Germline V gene lookup returns CDR1 SGHNT and CDR2 YYREEE (reference sequence). The CDR3 spells CASSLGLAGTNEQYF. The CDR3 bases are TGTGCCAGCAGCTTAGGACTAGCGGGAACTAACGAGCAGTACTTC.

The rearrangement joins TRBV19 to TRBJ1-2, with D possibly matching TRBD1 (6 bases). This CDR3 comprises 14 residues. CDR1 LNHDA and CDR2 SQIVND come from the germline V gene (reference sequence). V lost 3 bases and J lost 3, with 11 bases in between. The CDR3 DNA sequence: TGTGCCAGTAGTATGGCCAGGGGTTACTATGGCTACACCTTC. Its protein is CASSMARGYYGYTF. The variable domain in full, completed from reference TRBV19 and TRBJ1-2, reads DGGITQSPKYLFRKEGQNVTLSCEQNLNHDAMYWYRQDPGQGLRLIYYSQIVNDFQKGDIAEGYSVSREKKESFPLTVTSAQKNPTAFYLCASSMARGYYGYTFGSGTRLTVV.

At least ten counts were recorded for this clone. This chain connects TRBV12-3 or TRBV12-4 to TRBJ2-1; possibly TRBD1 or TRBD2 for D (5 bases each). This CDR3 has 14 residues. Trimming stripped 6 bases from V and 5 bases from J, with 14 bases between. This CDR3 is CASRFRDADNEQFF. In DNA form, the CDR3 reads TGTGCCAGCAGGTTCCGGGACGCTGACAATGAGCAGTTCTTC.

This clone came up a few times. This could be a read error, since a much larger clone is one nucleotide away. The CDR3 nucleotides read TGTGCCTGGACCTCCCCATTAGCGGGAGAATCAGATACGCAGTATTTT. Its translation is CAWTSPLAGESDTQYF. The V gene is TRBV30, the J gene TRBJ2-3; 9 bases line up with TRBD2. V lost 4 bases and J lost 4; bases outside the gene matches: 12. There are 16 residues in the CDR3. CDR1 and CDR2 from the germline V gene are GTSNPN and SVGIG (reference sequence).

This clone was seen more than once but under ten times. A read error is possible here, since a much larger clone lies one base away. The J gene is TRBJ2-2, the V gene TRBV7-3; TRBD1 might be the D (6 bases). The V end was cut by 8 bases, the J end by 2 bases, with 15 bases between. The CDR3 is made up of 15 amino acids. Germline CDR1 SGHTA, CDR2 FQGTGA. Here the CDR3 reads CASGSRTDNTGELFF. The CDR3 DNA follows: TGTGCCAGCGGCTCCCGGACAGACAACACCGGGGAGCTGTTTTTT.

By its share, this clone is medium-sized. The chain joins TRBV6-1 to TRBJ2-7; 7 nucleotides line up with TRBD2. Trimming at V came to 4 bases and at J to 4 bases, leaving 7 bases not matched to a gene. CDR3 length equals 14 residues. CDR1 and CDR2 (germline): MNHNS, SASEGT. The CDR3 bases are TGTGCCAGCAGTGTCGCGGGAGATGGGTACGAGCAGTACTTC. Protein: CASSVAGDGYEQYF.

This clone has ten or more counts. Since a much larger clone is just one base distant, this may be a read error. The J gene is TRBJ1-6, the V gene TRBV2; possibly TRBD1 for D (6 bases). V gave up 7 bases and J gave up 5 bases, with 12 bases separating them. The CDR3 is 14 amino acids. Germline V gene lookup returns CDR1 SNHLY and CDR2 FYNNEI. The CDR3 bases are TGTGCCAGCACCCAACAGGGACATAATTCACCCCTCCACTTT. Translation gives CASTQQGHNSPLHF. Variable domain in full (rest from reference TRBV2 and TRBJ1-6): EPEVTQTPSHQVTQMGQEVILRCVPISNHLYFYWYRQILGQKVEFLVSFYNNEISEKSEIFDDQFSVERPDGSNFTLKIRSTKLEDSAMYFCASTQQGHNSPLHFGNGTRLTVT.

This clone has ten or more counts. The V gene is TRBV14, the J gene TRBJ1-5, with D unresolved. The germline gives CDR1 SGHDN, CDR2 FVKESK. V lost 4 bases and J 3 bases, leaving 10 bases between the germline ends. This CDR3 contains 14 residues. The CDR3 protein is CASSPGPNNQPQHF. The CDR3, as DNA: TGTGCCAGCAGCCCCGGACCGAACAATCAGCCCCAGCATTTT. The variable domain in full, with the rest retrieved from reference TRBV14 and TRBJ1-5, is EAGVTQFPSHSVIEKGQTVTLRCDPISGHDNLYWYRRVMGKEIKFLLHFVKESKQDESGMPNNRFLAERTGGTYSTLKVQPAELEDSGVYFCASSPGPNNQPQHFGDGTRLSIL.

This clone occurred many times. This chain links TRBV20-1 with TRBJ1-4, with D possibly being TRBD1 (6 bases). This CDR3 is built from 13 residues. The V gene's germline CDR1 is DFQATT and CDR2 SNEGSKA (reference sequence). V shed 5 bases and J shed 3 bases, with 10 bases lying between them. The chain's CDR3 is CSASQGANEKLFF. The CDR3 DNA sequence: TGCAGTGCTTCACAGGGCGCTAATGAAAAACTGTTTTTT.

This clone has ten or more counts. This sequence joins TRBV10-3 and TRBJ2-3; 10 nucleotides line up with TRBD2. Germline V lookup: CDR1 ENHRY, CDR2 SYGVKD. The V gene end was trimmed by 2 bases and the J gene end by 1 base; junction bases not matched to a gene: 3. This CDR3 contains 16 residues. CDR3 sequence (DNA): TGTGCCATCAGTGAGACTCTAGCGGGAGGCACAGATACGCAGTATTTT. Its translation: CAISETLAGGTDTQYF.

The rearrangement uses TRBV6-2 or TRBV6-3 and TRBJ2-3, with TRBD2 matching over 11 bases. The length of the CDR3 is 17 residues. Germline V gene lookup returns CDR1 MNHEY and CDR2 SVGEGT. The J segment lost 6 bases and the V segment lost 6 bases, leaving 14 bases of the junction unmatched. The CDR3, as DNA: TGTGCCAGCAGCACGCCTGGGGGGCTAGCGGGAGGTGATACGCAGTATTTT. Its translation: CASSTPGGLAGGDTQYF.

In its sample, this clone ranks as medium-sized. The V and J genes are TRBV28 and TRBJ2-7; 7 bases map to TRBD1. Per germline, CDR1 MDHEN and CDR2 SYDVKM. The CDR3 totals 18 residues. Trimming removed 6 bases from V and 0 bases from J; junction bases left unmatched: 17. CDR3 region: CASSPYTPGTALSYEQYF. Written as DNA, the CDR3 is TGTGCCAGCAGCCCATACACCCCGGGGACAGCCCTCTCCTACGAGCAGTACTTC.

This clone showed up many times. The CDR3 spells CSARRHLSYEQYF. Written as DNA, the CDR3 is TGCAGTGCGAGAAGACATCTCTCCTACGAGCAGTACTTC. The chain combines TRBV20-1 with TRBJ2-7; D is ambiguous. The CDR3 is 13 residues long. The V end was cut by 6 bases, the J end by 0 bases, with 12 bases between. From germline, CDR1 is DFQATT and CDR2 SNEGSKA (reference sequence).